This paragraph covers one T cell receptor (beta chain) sequence. What it binds is not known. The data stem from a study of T cell responses to AZD1222 COVID-19 vaccine. This CDR3 is 11 amino acids long. Data came from immunoSEQ multiplex PCR; TCRdb stores just in-frame clones and leaves some out. The sample holds about 170,000 clones, roughly 87% seen once. Study findings and constraints: Receipt of two AZD1222 doses was followed by a rise in Spike-specific TCR breadth and depth. Spike regions recognized by vaccine-associated CD4 TCRs spanned the protein, led by 160-218 and 743-854.

The source is an adult who received the AZD1222 COVID-19 vaccine. J is TRBJ2-7 and V is TRBV21-1. TRBV21-1 is a documented pseudogene. Sequenced here: peripheral blood, sampled 28 days after the second AZD1222 dose. CDR3 residues: CASLQHYEQYF. CDR3 in DNA: TGTGCCAGCCTTCAGCACTACGAGCAGTACTTC.